What follows describes a single T cell receptor (beta chain). Its specificity is not known. This could be a read error, since a much larger clone is one nucleotide away. This entry comes from a study of tumor and adjacent non-tumor tissue in lung cancer. The CDR3 consists of 16 residues. Overall study results and limits: Tumor repertoires had a smaller top 100 clone share than normal lung.

Three rounds of nested PCR, following a modified ARM-PCR protocol, produced the TCRbeta library. TCRdb re-called the multiplex PCR reads through MiXCR, storing one row per CDR3 protein. Of tens of thousands of distinct CDR3 sequences in the sample, around 80% are singletons; the top ten hold under 40%. RNA was extracted from bulk tissue without any cell sorting. This non-tumor lung sample came from over 3 cm beyond the tumor edge. The source is a man between 65 and 85 years old with non-small cell lung cancer. The specimen sequenced was distant non-tumor lung tissue. The chain joins TRBV12-3 or TRBV12-4 to TRBJ2-3; 7 nucleotides agree with TRBD1. CDR3 bases: TGTGCCAGCAGGCCCCAGGGACAGTTAAGCACAGAAACGCAGTATTTT. Residues: CASRPQGQLSTETQYF.